One and the same sample provided the 16 T cell receptor beta chains below, sequenced in a study of CD8 T cells in Susac syndrome. It was with random hexamers that roughly 0.45 to 1 ug RNA was reverse transcribed. TCRdb re-called the immunoSEQ multiplex PCR reads through MiXCR, storing one row per CDR3 protein. Seen here are under 95,000 distinct CDR3 sequences, about 94% observed once, and the top ten hold more than 0.3%. Sequencing input: CD4+ T cells from PBMCs. The receptors stem from a human donor with Susac syndrome.

The chain recombines TRBV20-1 with TRBJ2-5; D unclear. Germline V CDR1 and CDR2: DFQATT, SNEGSKA (reference sequence). The CDR3 consists of 13 residues. Deletions cut 5 bases from V and 4 bases from J, with 14 bases between. The chain's CDR3 is CSAQDTWGETQYF. The CDR3, as DNA: TGCAGTGCTCAAGACACATGGGGAGAGACCCAGTACTTC.

This chain uses TRBV6-5 with TRBJ1-6; D is undetermined. Germline CDR1 MNHEY, CDR2 SVGAGI. Trimming stripped 2 bases from V and 8 bases from J, with 4 bases between. The CDR3 runs 12 residues. The CDR3 DNA is TGTGCCAGCAGTTACCGCGATTCACCCCTCCACTTT. Its protein is CASSYRDSPLHF.

This clonotype was found once. The CDR3 DNA reads as TGTGCCTGGAGACTAGCGGGGGGGGTAGATACGCAGTATTTT. Its translation is CAWRLAGGVDTQYF. The chain has TRBV30 and TRBJ2-3, with 13 bases identical to TRBD2. CDR1 GTSNPN and CDR2 SVGIG come from the germline V gene (reference sequence). This CDR3 is built from 14 residues. The V gene end was trimmed by 3 bases and the J gene end by 5 bases; junction bases not matched to a gene: 2.

The genes are TRBV29-1 and TRBJ2-3, with a weak D call TRBD1 (6 bases). CDR1 is SQVTM, CDR2 ANQGSEA, per germline. V was clipped by 5 bases and J by 1 base, with 10 bases between them. The CDR3 consists of 13 residues. The CDR3 region is CSVSRGGTDTQYF. The CDR3 bases are TGCAGCGTTTCCAGGGGAGGCACAGATACGCAGTATTTT.

The chain couples TRBV5-1 to TRBJ1-6; 7 bases are a match to TRBD1. The ends lost 5 bases at V and 8 bases at J; junction bases unmatched: 7. Germline V gene data show CDR1 as SGHRS and CDR2 as YFSETQ. This CDR3 region has 14 residues. This CDR3 is CASSRDREHSPLHF. CDR3 coding DNA: TGCGCCAGCAGTAGAGACAGGGAACATTCACCCCTCCACTTT.

The genes are TRBV7-2 and TRBJ2-1; D may be TRBD1 or TRBD2 (6 bases each). CDR1 and CDR2 from the germline V gene are SGHTA and FQGNSA. V shed 0 bases and J shed 8 bases, with 11 bases lying between them. The CDR3 is made up of 14 amino acids. CDR3 loop: CASSLAGGFDEQFF. CDR3 nucleotides: TGTGCCAGCAGCTTAGCAGGGGGGTTCGATGAGCAGTTCTTC.

V usage is TRBV5-4 and J usage is TRBJ1-1; the match to TRBD1 covers 7 bases. The CDR3 contains 13 residues. Germline-derived CDR1 and CDR2 are SGHNT and YYREEE (reference sequence). With V trimmed by 2 bases and J by 6 bases, 4 bases remained unmatched. The DNA of the CDR3 is TGTGCCAGCAGCTTCAGGGGGGTGGCTGAAGCTTTCTTT. Its translation: CASSFRGVAEAFF.

J is TRBJ2-7 and V is TRBV5-6; no definite D call. Per germline, CDR1 SGHDT and CDR2 YYEEEE. The CDR3 is 13 amino acids. The V gene lost 4 bases and the J gene lost 0 bases, with 8 bases spanning the gap. Here the CDR3 reads CASSPTRSYEQYF. Here the CDR3 DNA reads TGTGCCAGCAGCCCGACTCGCTCCTACGAGCAGTACTTC.

The chain links TRBV5-8 to TRBJ1-2; D unclear. The germline V and J ends were trimmed by 3 bases and 4 bases, with 7 bases remaining between them. Looked up from germline, CDR1 is SGHTS and CDR2 is YDEGEE. This CDR3 region has 12 residues. The CDR3 here is CASSSDGYGYTF. The DNA for the CDR3 is TGTGCCAGCAGCTCCGACGGCTATGGCTACACCTTC.

The chain joins TRBV20-1 to TRBJ1-1; D remains unclear. From germline, CDR1 is DFQATT and CDR2 SNEGSKA (reference sequence). Trimming stripped 3 bases from V and 3 bases from J, with 11 bases between. The CDR3 covers 13 residues. The CDR3 region is CSASLGRHTEAFF. The CDR3 nucleotides are TGCAGTGCTAGCCTCGGGAGACACACTGAAGCTTTCTTT.

V gene TRBV2 combines with J gene TRBJ2-7; TRBD2 matches at 8 bases. CDR1 is SNHLY, CDR2 FYNNEI, per germline. J lost 3 bases, V lost 3 bases, and 1 base had no gene match. CDR3 length: 13 residues. CDR3 in DNA: TGTGCCAGCAGTGAGAGCGGGGGCTACGAGCAGTACTTC. Protein: CASSESGGYEQYF.

The rearrangement uses TRBV27 and TRBJ1-2; perhaps TRBD1 as D (6 bases). V was shortened by 2 bases and J by 0 bases, with 10 bases between the two germline ends. There are 15 residues in the CDR3. Germline CDR1 is MNHEY and CDR2 is SMNVEV (reference sequence). The CDR3 sequence is CASSLTWTANYGYTF. The CDR3 DNA sequence: TGTGCCAGCAGTTTAACGTGGACAGCTAACTATGGCTACACCTTC.

The V gene is TRBV20-1, the J gene TRBJ1-5, with D hard to call. Deletions cut 6 bases from V and 5 bases from J, with 14 bases between. Per the germline V gene, CDR1 is DFQATT and CDR2 is SNEGSKA (reference sequence). This CDR3 region has 13 residues. In nucleotides, the CDR3 is TGCAGTGCCTTCACACATTCCGATCAGCCCCAGCATTTT. It translates to CSAFTHSDQPQHF.

V gene TRBV5-1 combines with J gene TRBJ2-2; D is undetermined. The CDR3 length is 15 residues. The germline V gene encodes CDR1 SGHRS and CDR2 YFSETQ. With 1 base removed from V and 0 bases from J, the gap between germline ends came to 7 bases. CDR3: CASSLSTSNTGELFF. CDR3 DNA: TGCGCCAGCAGCTTGTCAACATCGAACACCGGGGAGCTGTTTTTT.

The rearrangement joins TRBV29-1 to TRBJ1-5; no firm D call. V lost 4 bases to trimming and J lost 4 bases, with 11 bases between them. CDR1 is SQVTM and CDR2 is ANQGSEA in the germline V gene. CDR3 size: 13 residues. This CDR3 is CSVGTSRNQPQHF. CDR3 in DNA: TGCAGCGTTGGGACTTCGCGGAATCAGCCCCAGCATTTT. Looking up the rest from reference TRBV29-1 and TRBJ1-5 gives the full variable domain: SAVISQKPSRDICQRGTSLTIQCQVDSQVTMMFWYRQQPGQSLTLIATANQGSEATYESGFVIDKFPISRPNLTFSTLTVSNMSPEDSSIYLCSVGTSRNQPQHFGDGTRLSIL.

The V gene is TRBV29-1, the J gene TRBJ1-1; 10 nucleotides agree with TRBD1. The junction had 5 bases not matched to a gene; V was cut back by 7 bases and J by 3 bases. The CDR3 is 13 amino acids. Germline values: CDR1 SQVTM, CDR2 ANQGSEA. The CDR3 loop is CSGGQGDHTEAFF. The CDR3 nucleotides read TGCAGCGGTGGACAGGGGGATCACACTGAAGCTTTCTTT.